This TCR beta chain was sequenced during a study of T-cell memory formation after mild COVID-19. Turning to the study itself: Largely, TCR clusters stayed within a single donor. Study observations and caveats: CD4+ contracting clones were mainly CM and EM; CD8+ ones, EMRA. Detection of some responders pre-infection suggested pre-existing cross-reactive memory T cells participated.

Notes on this clonotype: The antigen is undetermined.

TCR alpha and TCR beta cDNA libraries carrying sample barcodes and UMIs came from 5'RACE with constant-segment primers. TCRdb re-called the 5' RACE reads through MiXCR, storing one row per CDR3 protein. The sample lists 450,000 or so distinct CDR3 sequences; around a quarter were seen once. The J segment lost 6 bases and the V segment lost 6 bases, leaving 5 bases of the junction unmatched. The CDR3 has 15 residues. Germline CDR1 MNHEY, CDR2 SVGAGI. The sequence came from an adult woman who had mild COVID-19 (a few samples of this study predate the infection). Cell type and time point are not known. What was sequenced was PBMCs or a T cell subset sorted from them (not recorded which). The chain employs TRBV6-5 and TRBJ2-1; 13 positions agree with TRBD2. The CDR3 DNA follows: TGTGCCAGCAGGATAGGGACTAGCGGGGCCAATGAGCAGTTCTTC. This sequence encodes CASRIGTSGANEQFF.